The 22 T cell receptor beta chains presented below share a single source sample, sequenced in a study of cytomegalovirus exposure and HLA in healthy donors. Researchers ran the PCR with 60 Vbeta and 13 Jbeta primers. Libraries were prepared by immunoSEQ multiplex PCR; TCRdb keeps only in-frame clonotypes and omits some of them. Of about 140,000 clones in the sample, around 77% are singletons; the top ten hold more than 4.5%. The sequencing input was PBMCs. The receptors originated from a woman between 50 and 59 years old in good health and CMV-seronegative.

This clone was recorded a few times. The gene calls are TRBV4-1 and TRBJ2-7; 8 bases fit TRBD2. Germline V CDR1 and CDR2: MGHRA, YSYEKL. The CDR3 is 15 residues long. V lost 4 bases to trimming and J lost 4 bases; unmatched junction nucleotides: 9. CDR3 residues: CASSPRLAGGYEQYF. CDR3 coding DNA: TGCGCCAGCAGCCCCCGGCTAGCGGGCGGTTACGAGCAGTACTTC.

J is TRBJ2-1 and V is TRBV5-1; perhaps TRBD2 as D (7 bases). This CDR3 has 15 residues. Trimming removed 5 bases at V and 7 bases at J, with 19 bases between. Looked up from germline, CDR1 is SGHRS and CDR2 is YFSETQ. The CDR3 bases are TGCGCCAGCAGTCGGAGGCGGGGGCCTCCGAATGAGCAGTTCTTC. Translation gives CASSRRRGPPNEQFF.

This chain uses TRBV2 with TRBJ2-1; 10 nucleotides agree with TRBD2. V lost 10 bases to trimming and J lost 16 bases; unmatched junction nucleotides: 10. The CDR3 sequence is 11 residues long. The germline V gene has CDR1 SNHLY and CDR2 FYNNEI. CDR3 sequence reads: CATRTSGPFFF. The CDR3 region has the DNA TGTGCCACCCGGACTAGCGGCCCGTTTTTCTTC.

This chain joins TRBV29-1 and TRBJ1-1; 7 bases are a match to TRBD1. Germline V lookup: CDR1 SQVTM, CDR2 ANQGSEA. The CDR3 is 12 residues long. V lost 6 bases, J lost 7 bases, and 8 bases stayed unmatched. CDR3 nucleotide sequence: TGCAGCGTGGGTAGACAGGGCCATGAAGCTTTCTTT. It is translated as CSVGRQGHEAFF.

This chain uses TRBV28 with TRBJ1-4; 8 bases line up with TRBD1. The CDR3 runs 15 residues. CDR1 and CDR2 from the germline V gene are MDHEN and SYDVKM. V dropped 5 bases and J dropped 6; count of bases not matched to a gene: 8. The CDR3 DNA is TGTGCCAGCAGTCGACCCGGGACAGGCGATGAAAAACTGTTTTTT. It yields the protein CASSRPGTGDEKLFF.

This chain joins TRBV9 and TRBJ1-4; tentatively, D is TRBD1 (5 bases). This CDR3 is 13 amino acids long. Germline-derived CDR1 and CDR2 are SGDLS and YYNGEE. V gave up 4 bases and J gave up 6 bases, with 10 bases separating them. The CDR3 sequence: CASSPAGHEKLFF. CDR3 DNA sequence: TGTGCCAGCAGCCCCGCAGGGCATGAAAAACTGTTTTTT.

V and J are TRBV4-2 and TRBJ1-1; D may be TRBD1 (6 bases). The CDR3 loop spans 16 amino acids. From germline, CDR1 is LGHNA and CDR2 YNFKEQ. V lost 4 bases and J 3 bases, leaving 18 bases between the germline ends. The DNA for the CDR3 is TGTGCCAGCAGCCGCGGCCGGGACACAATATACACTGAAGCTTTCTTT. Its translation: CASSRGRDTIYTEAFF.

V is TRBV29-1 and J is TRBJ1-1; possible D gene TRBD1, 6 bases. The V and J ends lost 6 bases and 0 bases respectively, with 8 bases between them. The V gene's germline CDR1 is SQVTM and CDR2 ANQGSEA. CDR3 length equals 12 residues. The CDR3 DNA follows: TGCAGCGTGGGGGCCCTGAACACTGAAGCTTTCTTT. Its protein is CSVGALNTEAFF.

The chain joins TRBV30 to TRBJ1-4; 9 bases agree with TRBD1. The germline V gene has CDR1 GTSNPN and CDR2 SVGIG (reference sequence). Trimming at V came to 4 bases and at J to 6 bases, leaving 6 bases not matched to a gene. The CDR3 is 14 residues long. CDR3 bases: TGTGCCTGGAAAATACAGGGGGCACATGAAAAACTGTTTTTT. The encoded protein is CAWKIQGAHEKLFF.

The genes are TRBV5-1 and TRBJ2-4, with TRBD1 identical over 9 bases. Trimming removed 3 bases from V and 6 bases from J; junction bases left unmatched: 7. The CDR3 runs 15 residues. The V gene's germline CDR1 is SGHRS and CDR2 YFSETQ. Here the CDR3 reads CASSYYAGQGNIQYF. Written as DNA, the CDR3 is TGCGCCAGCAGCTACTACGCGGGACAGGGAAACATTCAGTACTTC.

The chain links TRBV4-1 to TRBJ2-2; weak D call: TRBD1 (6 bases). The CDR3 has 17 amino acids. CDR1 MGHRA and CDR2 YSYEKL come from the germline V gene. Trimming shortened V by 0 bases and J by 7 bases, and 18 bases separated the two germline ends. Here the CDR3 DNA reads TGCGCCAGCAGCCAAGATTCCCCGGGACAAATTCACGGGGAGCTGTTTTTT. Protein: CASSQDSPGQIHGELFF.

The chain has TRBV7-9 and TRBJ1-2, with 8 bases that match TRBD1. Germline V lookup: CDR1 SEHNR, CDR2 FQNEAQ (reference sequence). The CDR3 consists of 14 residues. V dropped 0 bases and J dropped 9; count of bases not matched to a gene: 6. CDR3 in DNA: TGTGCCAGCAGCTTAGCCTGGACAGGGAATAGCTACACCTTC. This codes for CASSLAWTGNSYTF.

The chain joins TRBV30 to TRBJ1-2, with a weak D call TRBD1 (6 bases). The CDR3 runs to 14 residues. Trimming took 1 base from V and 4 from J, leaving 13 bases between them. In germline, CDR1 is GTSNPN, CDR2 SVGIG (reference sequence). In DNA, the CDR3 is TGTGCCTGGAGTGGGGGCCGGACAGTCTATGGCTACACCTTC. Its protein product is CAWSGGRTVYGYTF. Looking up the rest from reference TRBV30 and TRBJ1-2 gives the full variable domain: SQTIHQWPATLVQPVGSPLSLECTVEGTSNPNLYWYRQAAGRGLQLLFYSVGIGQISSEVPQNLSASRPQDRQFILSSKKLLLSDSGFYLCAWSGGRTVYGYTFGSGTRLTVV.

The chain has TRBV13 and TRBJ1-5; 8 nucleotides agree with TRBD1. The V and J ends lost 0 bases and 9 bases, in that order; junction bases with no gene match: 10. CDR1 PRHDT and CDR2 FYEKMQ come from the germline V gene (reference sequence). The CDR3 contains 16 residues. The CDR3 DNA reads TGTGCCAGCAGCTTAGGACCCGGACAGGGAGAAGGGCCCCAGCATTTT. Encoded protein: CASSLGPGQGEGPQHF.

The sample holds many counts of this clone. The chain recombines TRBV2 with TRBJ2-7; TRBD1 agrees at 9 bases. The CDR3 covers 13 residues. CDR1 is SNHLY, CDR2 FYNNEI, per germline. Losses at the gene ends were 8 bases for V and 2 bases for J; bases not matched to a gene: 4. The CDR3 sequence: CASGRTGAYEQYF. Written as DNA, the CDR3 is TGTGCCAGCGGGAGGACAGGGGCCTACGAGCAGTACTTC.

The genes are TRBV7-9 and TRBJ1-1; D not certain. This CDR3 contains 12 residues. Between the trimmed V and J ends, which lost 3 bases and 0 bases, there was a span of 2 bases. CDR1 SEHNR and CDR2 FQNEAQ come from the germline V gene (reference sequence). The CDR3 loop is CASSFLNTEAFF. CDR3 DNA sequence: TGTGCCAGCAGCTTCTTGAACACTGAAGCTTTCTTT.

The rearrangement joins TRBV7-3 to TRBJ2-6; D is unresolved. The CDR3 extends over 15 amino acids. Germline lookup yields CDR1 SGHTA and CDR2 FQGTGA. Trimming removed 5 bases at V and 0 bases at J, with 8 bases between. The CDR3 loop is CASSAYSSGANVLTF. Written as DNA, the CDR3 is TGTGCCAGCAGCGCCTATTCCTCTGGGGCCAACGTCCTGACTTTC.

The table lists this clone with a count of one. The same CDR3 also results from other DNA sequences found in this sample. The V and J genes are TRBV6-6 and TRBJ2-7; a weak D match, TRBD1 (6 bases). Trimming removed 6 bases from V and 2 bases from J, with 11 bases in between. The CDR3 totals 13 residues. Germline CDR1 is MNHNY and CDR2 is SVGAGI (reference sequence). This CDR3 is CASSGGQTYEQYF. The CDR3 DNA reads as TGTGCCAGCAGCGGTGGACAGACCTACGAGCAGTACTTC.

This rearrangement joins TRBV7-2 to TRBJ1-6, with 9 bases aligning to TRBD1. Germline assignment: CDR1 SGHTA and CDR2 FQGNSA. This CDR3 is built from 16 residues. The J segment lost 8 bases and the V segment lost 5 bases, leaving 10 bases of the junction unmatched. The chain's CDR3 is CASSNEIGTGYSPLHF. The DNA for the CDR3 is TGTGCCAGCAGCAATGAGATTGGGACAGGGTATTCACCCCTCCACTTT.

As DNA, the CDR3 is TGTGCCAGCAGTTCCCGAAGCGGGCAGTACTTC. It codes for CASSSRSGQYF. This chain joins TRBV28 and TRBJ2-7; D may be TRBD2 (5 bases). Germline V CDR1 and CDR2: MDHEN, SYDVKM. Trimming took off 4 bases at V and 9 bases at J, with 10 bases between the two ends. The CDR3 consists of 11 residues.

The rearrangement uses TRBV19 and TRBJ1-5; tentatively, D is TRBD1 (5 bases). The germline V and J ends were trimmed by 4 bases and 1 base, with 11 bases remaining between them. This CDR3 contains 15 residues. The V gene's germline CDR1 is LNHDA and CDR2 SQIVND (reference sequence). The chain's CDR3 is CASSTVGASNQPQHF. The CDR3 nucleotides read TGTGCCAGTAGTACCGTAGGGGCGAGCAATCAGCCCCAGCATTTT.

This clone was seen just once. The chain combines TRBV11-2 with TRBJ2-5; TRBD2 agrees at 7 bases. Looked up from germline, CDR1 is SGHAT and CDR2 is FQNNGV. J lost 0 bases, V lost 1 base, and 8 bases had no gene match. This CDR3 contains 17 residues. DNA for the CDR3: TGTGCCAGCAGCTTAGTCCCACTGGGGGGGTACCAAGAGACCCAGTACTTC. This translates into CASSLVPLGGYQETQYF.